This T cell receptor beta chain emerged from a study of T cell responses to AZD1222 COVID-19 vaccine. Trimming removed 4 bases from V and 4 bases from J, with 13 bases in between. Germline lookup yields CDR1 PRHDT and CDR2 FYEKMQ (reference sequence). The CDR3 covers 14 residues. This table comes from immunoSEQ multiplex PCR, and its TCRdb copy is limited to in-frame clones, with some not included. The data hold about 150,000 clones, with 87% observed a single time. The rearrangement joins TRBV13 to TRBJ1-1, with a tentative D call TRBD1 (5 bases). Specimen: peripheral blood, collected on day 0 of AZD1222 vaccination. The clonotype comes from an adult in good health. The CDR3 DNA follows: TGTGCCAGCAGCTCGGGACTGCTGACCACTGAAGCTTTCTTT. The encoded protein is CASSSGLLTTEAFF.